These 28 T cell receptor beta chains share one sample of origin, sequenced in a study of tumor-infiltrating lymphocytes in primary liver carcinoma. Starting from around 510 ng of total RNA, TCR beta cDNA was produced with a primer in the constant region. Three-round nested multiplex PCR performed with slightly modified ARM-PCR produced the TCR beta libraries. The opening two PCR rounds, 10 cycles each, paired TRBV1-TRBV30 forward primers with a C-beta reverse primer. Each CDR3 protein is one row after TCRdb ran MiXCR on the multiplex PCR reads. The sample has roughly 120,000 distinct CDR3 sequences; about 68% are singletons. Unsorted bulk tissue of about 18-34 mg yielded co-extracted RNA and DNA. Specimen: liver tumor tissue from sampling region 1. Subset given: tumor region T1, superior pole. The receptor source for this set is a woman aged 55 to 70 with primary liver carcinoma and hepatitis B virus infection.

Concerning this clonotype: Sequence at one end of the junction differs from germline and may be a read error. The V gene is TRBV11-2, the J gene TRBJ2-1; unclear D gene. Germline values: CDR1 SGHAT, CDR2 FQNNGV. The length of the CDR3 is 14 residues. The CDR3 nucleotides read TGTGCCAGCAACTCATCTAGAAACTACAATGACCAGTTCTTC. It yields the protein CASNSSRNYNDQFF.

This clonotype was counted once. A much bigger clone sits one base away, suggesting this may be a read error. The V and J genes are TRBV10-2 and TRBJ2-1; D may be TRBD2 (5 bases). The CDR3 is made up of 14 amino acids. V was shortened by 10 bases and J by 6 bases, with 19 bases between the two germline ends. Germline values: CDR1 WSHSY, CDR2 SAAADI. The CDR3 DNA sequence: TGCGCCACCCCACTAGGACTGGAAACCAATGAGCAGTTCTTC. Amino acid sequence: CATPLGLETNEQFF.

Here the CDR3 reads CASSLEGTPYNEQFF. In DNA, the CDR3 is TGTGCCAGCAGCTTAGAGGGGACGCCCTACAATGAGCAGTTCTTC. The genes are TRBV11-1 and TRBJ2-1, with D perhaps matching TRBD1 or TRBD2 (5 bases each). CDR1 is SGHAT, CDR2 FQDESV, per germline (reference sequence). Trimming cost V 1 base and J 2 bases, with 9 bases left between them. The CDR3 has 15 amino acids.

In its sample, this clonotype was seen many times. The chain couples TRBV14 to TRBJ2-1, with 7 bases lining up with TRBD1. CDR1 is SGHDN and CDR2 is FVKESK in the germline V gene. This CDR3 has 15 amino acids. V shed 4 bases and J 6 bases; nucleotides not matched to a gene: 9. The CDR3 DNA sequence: TGTGCCAGCAGCCCCCAGGGGGTGTGGGCCAATGAGCAGTTCTTC. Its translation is CASSPQGVWANEQFF.

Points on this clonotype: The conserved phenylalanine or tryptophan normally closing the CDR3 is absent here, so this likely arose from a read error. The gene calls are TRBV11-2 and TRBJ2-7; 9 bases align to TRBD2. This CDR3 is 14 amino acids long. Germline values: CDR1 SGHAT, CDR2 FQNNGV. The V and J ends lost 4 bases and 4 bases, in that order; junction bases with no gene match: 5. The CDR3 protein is CASSSISGSYEQYL. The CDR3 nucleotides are TGTGCCAGCAGCTCGATTAGCGGGAGTTACGAGCAGTACCTC.

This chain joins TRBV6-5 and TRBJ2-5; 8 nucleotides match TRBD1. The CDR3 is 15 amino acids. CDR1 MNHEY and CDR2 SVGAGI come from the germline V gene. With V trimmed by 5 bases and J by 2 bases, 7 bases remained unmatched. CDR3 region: CASSHNRDRQETQYF. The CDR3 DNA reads TGTGCCAGCAGTCACAACCGGGACAGGCAAGAGACCCAGTACTTC.

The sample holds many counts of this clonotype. DNA of the CDR3: TGTGCCAGCAGTGAAAGGGGCAGGGGGCCCGAGCAGTACTTC. It translates to CASSERGRGPEQYF. This chain connects TRBV2 to TRBJ2-7; 8 bases align to TRBD1. V trimming: 2 bases; J trimming: 6 bases; junction bases outside the gene matches: 6. The germline gives CDR1 SNHLY, CDR2 FYNNEI. The CDR3 loop spans 14 amino acids.

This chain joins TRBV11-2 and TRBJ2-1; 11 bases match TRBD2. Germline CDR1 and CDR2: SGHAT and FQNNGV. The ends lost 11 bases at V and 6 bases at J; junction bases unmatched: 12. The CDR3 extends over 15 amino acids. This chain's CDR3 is CAGRQTSGASNEQFF. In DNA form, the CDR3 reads TGTGCCGGTAGGCAGACTAGCGGGGCTTCCAATGAGCAGTTCTTC.

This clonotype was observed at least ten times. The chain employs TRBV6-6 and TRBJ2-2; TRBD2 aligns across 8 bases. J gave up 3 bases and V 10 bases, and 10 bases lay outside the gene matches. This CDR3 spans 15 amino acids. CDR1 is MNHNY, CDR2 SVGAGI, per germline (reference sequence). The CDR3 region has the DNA TGTGCCACGAAGGGAGCGGGAGATTACACCGGGGAGCTGTTTTTT. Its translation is CATKGAGDYTGELFF.

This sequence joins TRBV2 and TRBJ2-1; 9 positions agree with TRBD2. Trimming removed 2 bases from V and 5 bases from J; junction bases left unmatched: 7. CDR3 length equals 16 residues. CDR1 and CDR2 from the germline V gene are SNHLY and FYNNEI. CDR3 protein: CASSETAGGEDNEQFF. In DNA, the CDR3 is TGTGCCAGCAGTGAAACGGCGGGAGGGGAGGACAATGAGCAGTTCTTC.

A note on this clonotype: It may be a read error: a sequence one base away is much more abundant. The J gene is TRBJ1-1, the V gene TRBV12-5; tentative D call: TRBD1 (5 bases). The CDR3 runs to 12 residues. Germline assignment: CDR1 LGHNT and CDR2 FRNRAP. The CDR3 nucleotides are TGTGCTAGTGGTTGGGGGAACACTGCAGCTTTCTTT. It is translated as CASGWGNTAAFF.

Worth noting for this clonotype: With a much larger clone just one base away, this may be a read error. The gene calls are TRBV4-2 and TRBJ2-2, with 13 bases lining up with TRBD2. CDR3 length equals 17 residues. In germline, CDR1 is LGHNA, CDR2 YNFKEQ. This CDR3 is CASGQKGTSGVPGELFF. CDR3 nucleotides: TGTGCCAGCGGCCAAAAAGGGACTAGCGGGGTCCCCGGGGAGCTGTTTTTT.

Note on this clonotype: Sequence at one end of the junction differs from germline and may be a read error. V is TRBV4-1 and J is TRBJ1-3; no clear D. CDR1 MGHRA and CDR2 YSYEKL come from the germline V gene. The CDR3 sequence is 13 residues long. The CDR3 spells CASSQTRGNTICF. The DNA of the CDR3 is TGCGCCAGCAGCCAGACCAGAGGAAACACCATATGTTTT.

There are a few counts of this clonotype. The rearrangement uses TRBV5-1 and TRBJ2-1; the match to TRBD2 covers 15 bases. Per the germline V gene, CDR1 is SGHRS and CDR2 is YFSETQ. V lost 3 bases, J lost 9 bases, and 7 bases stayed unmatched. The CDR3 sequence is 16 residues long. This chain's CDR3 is CASSWDGLAGGREQFF. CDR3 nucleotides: TGCGCCAGCAGCTGGGACGGACTAGCGGGAGGGCGTGAGCAGTTCTTC.

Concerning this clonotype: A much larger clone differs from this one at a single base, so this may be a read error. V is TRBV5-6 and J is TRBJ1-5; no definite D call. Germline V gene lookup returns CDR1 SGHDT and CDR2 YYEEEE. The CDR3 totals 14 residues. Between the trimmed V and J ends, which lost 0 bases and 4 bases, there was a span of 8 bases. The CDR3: CASSLALENQPQHF. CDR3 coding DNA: TGTGCCAGCAGCTTGGCCCTGGAGAATCAGCCCCAGCATTTT. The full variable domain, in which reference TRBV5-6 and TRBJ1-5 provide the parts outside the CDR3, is DAGVTQSPTHLIKTRGQQVTLRCSPKSGHDTVSWYQQALGQGPQFIFQYYEEEERQRGNFPDRFSGHQFPNYSSELNVNALLLGDSALYLCASSLALENQPQHFGDGTRLSIL.

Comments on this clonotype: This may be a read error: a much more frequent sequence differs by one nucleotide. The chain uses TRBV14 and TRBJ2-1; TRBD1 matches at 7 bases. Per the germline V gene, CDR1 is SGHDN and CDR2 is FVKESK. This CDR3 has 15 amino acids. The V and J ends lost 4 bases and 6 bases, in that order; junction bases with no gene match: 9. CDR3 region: CASSPQGVLANEQFF. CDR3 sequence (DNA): TGTGCCAGCAGCCCCCAGGGGGTGTTGGCCAATGAGCAGTTCTTC.

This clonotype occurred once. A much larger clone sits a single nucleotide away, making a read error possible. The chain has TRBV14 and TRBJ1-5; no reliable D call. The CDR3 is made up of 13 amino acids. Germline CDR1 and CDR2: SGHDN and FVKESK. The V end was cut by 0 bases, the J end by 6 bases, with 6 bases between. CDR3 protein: CASSQDCSQPQHF. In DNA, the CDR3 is TGTGCCAGCAGCCAAGATTGTAGTCAGCCCCAGCATTTT.

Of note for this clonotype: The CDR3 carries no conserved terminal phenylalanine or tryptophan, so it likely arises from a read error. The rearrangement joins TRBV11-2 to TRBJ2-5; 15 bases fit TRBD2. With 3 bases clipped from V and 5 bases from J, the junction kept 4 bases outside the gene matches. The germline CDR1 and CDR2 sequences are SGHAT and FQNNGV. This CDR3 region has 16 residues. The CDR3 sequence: CASSFGLAGGSETQYL. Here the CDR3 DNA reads TGTGCCAGCAGCTTCGGACTAGCGGGAGGGTCGGAGACCCAGTACTTG.

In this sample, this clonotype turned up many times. DNA of the CDR3: TGTGCCAGCAGACCGGGACAGCGAGAGACCCAGTACTTC. Its protein is CASRPGQRETQYF. This chain uses TRBV12-3 or TRBV12-4 with TRBJ2-5; 7 positions match TRBD1. This CDR3 is 13 amino acids long. The ends lost 6 bases at V and 4 bases at J; junction bases unmatched: 5.

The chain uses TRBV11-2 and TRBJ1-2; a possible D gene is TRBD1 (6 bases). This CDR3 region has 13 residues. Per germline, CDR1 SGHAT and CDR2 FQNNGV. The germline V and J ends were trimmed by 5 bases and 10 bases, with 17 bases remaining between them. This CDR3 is CASSIGQSRDYTF. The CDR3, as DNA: TGTGCCAGCAGCATAGGACAGTCTCGTGACTACACCTTC. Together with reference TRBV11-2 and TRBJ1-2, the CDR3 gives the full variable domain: EAGVAQSPRYKIIEKRQSVAFWCNPISGHATLYWYQQILGQGPKLLIQFQNNGVVDDSQLPKDRFSAERLKGVDSTLKIQPAKLEDSAVYLCASSIGQSRDYTFGSGTRLTVV.

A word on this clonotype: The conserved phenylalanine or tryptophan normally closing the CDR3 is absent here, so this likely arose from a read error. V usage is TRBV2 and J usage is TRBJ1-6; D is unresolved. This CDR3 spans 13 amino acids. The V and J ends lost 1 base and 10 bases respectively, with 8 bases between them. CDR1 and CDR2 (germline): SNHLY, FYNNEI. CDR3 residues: CASSEGRSSPLHY. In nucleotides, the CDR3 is TGTGCCAGCAGTGAAGGGAGGTCCTCACCCCTCCACTAT.

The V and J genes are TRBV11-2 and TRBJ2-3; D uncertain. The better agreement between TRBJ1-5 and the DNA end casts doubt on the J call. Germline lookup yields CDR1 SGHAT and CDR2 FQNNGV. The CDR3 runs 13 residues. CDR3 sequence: CASSFGRTDMQHF. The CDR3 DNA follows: TGTGCCAGCAGCTTCGGACGCACAGATATGCAGCATTTT.

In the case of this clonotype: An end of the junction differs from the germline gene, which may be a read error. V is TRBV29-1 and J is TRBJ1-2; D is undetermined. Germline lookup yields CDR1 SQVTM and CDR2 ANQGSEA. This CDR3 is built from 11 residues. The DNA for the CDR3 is TGTAGCGTTGAAGATCTCGAAGGCTACACCTTC. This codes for CSVEDLEGYTF.

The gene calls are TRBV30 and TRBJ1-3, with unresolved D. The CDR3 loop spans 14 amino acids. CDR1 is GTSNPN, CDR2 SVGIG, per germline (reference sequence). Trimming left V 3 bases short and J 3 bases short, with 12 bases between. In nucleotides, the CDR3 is TGTGCCTGGAGAGAAATAACATATGGAAACACCATATATTTT. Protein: CAWREITYGNTIYF.

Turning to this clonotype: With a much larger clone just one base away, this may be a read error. The CDR3 bases are TGTGCTAGTGGTTTGATAACGGAAGGAGAGCAGTTCTTC. Residues: CASGLITEGEQFF. The chain combines TRBV12-5 with TRBJ2-1; the D is unclear. Per the germline V gene, CDR1 is LGHNT and CDR2 is FRNRAP. The germline V and J ends were trimmed by 2 bases and 10 bases, with 12 bases remaining between them. This CDR3 region has 13 residues.

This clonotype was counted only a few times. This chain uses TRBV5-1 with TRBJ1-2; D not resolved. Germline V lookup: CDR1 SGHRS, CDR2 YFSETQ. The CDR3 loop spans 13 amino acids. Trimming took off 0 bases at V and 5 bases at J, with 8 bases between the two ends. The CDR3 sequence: CASSLEEPYGYTF. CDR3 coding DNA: TGCGCCAGCAGCTTGGAAGAACCTTATGGCTACACCTTC.

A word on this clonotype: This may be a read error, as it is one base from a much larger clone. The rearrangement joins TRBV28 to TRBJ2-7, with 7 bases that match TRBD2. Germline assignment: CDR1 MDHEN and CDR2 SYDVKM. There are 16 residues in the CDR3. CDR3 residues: CVSSPLGGRGLHEQYF. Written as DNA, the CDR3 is TGTGTCAGCAGCCCCCTCGGGGGGAGGGGTCTACACGAGCAGTACTTC.

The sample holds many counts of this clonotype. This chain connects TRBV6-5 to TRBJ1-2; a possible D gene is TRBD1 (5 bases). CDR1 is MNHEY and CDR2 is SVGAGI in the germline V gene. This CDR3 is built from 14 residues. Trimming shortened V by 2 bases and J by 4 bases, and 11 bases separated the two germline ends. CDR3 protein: CASSYDGTGYGYTF. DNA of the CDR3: TGTGCCAGCAGTTACGATGGTACAGGCTATGGCTACACCTTC.